These T cell receptor beta chains were read from a single sample in a study of cytotoxic CD8 clonotypes in ibrutinib-treated CLL. Only in-frame clones appear in the TCRdb table, and some are missing; sequencing was by immunoSEQ multiplex PCR. This sample has 300,000 to 400,000 clones, with 67% found just once. The sequences come from PBMCs, collected after 36 months of ibrutinib treatment. Every receptor here comes from a human donor with chronic lymphocytic leukemia. CDR3s include the opening cysteine and the closing phenylalanine or tryptophan. Clone size is not always given. Where it is, it says once, few, many or a class for expanded clones.

clone size	J gene	V gene	CDR3 protein
-	TRBJ2-3	TRBV10-3	CAISESHPPTDTQYF
-	TRBJ2-1	TRBV5-1	CASSLVGARAYNEQFF
-	TRBJ2-2	TRBV13	CASSTLPGELFF
many	TRBJ2-7	TRBV4-3	CASSLGQGEYYEQYF
-	TRBJ1-2	TRBV5-6	CASSLQTVGGYTF
-	TRBJ1-2	TRBV7-9	CASSLVVQGGYTF
-	TRBJ1-1	TRBV6-4	CASSEGVDTEAFF
-	TRBJ1-2	TRBV18	CASSPRRGKDYGYTF
-	TRBJ2-3	TRBV29-1	CSVRTSTDTQYF
-	TRBJ1-2	TRBV10-3	CAISDRGRVTYGYTF
-	TRBJ2-5	TRBV6-5	CASSYFSGAETQYF
-	TRBJ2-7	TRBV7-9	CASSHRIPEQYF
few	TRBJ2-1	TRBV4-1	CASRTTSGSNNEQFF
-	TRBJ2-7	TRBV7-9	CASSLAPPGQGRYEQYF
once	TRBJ2-5	TRBV6-1	CASSDNRGRETQYF
-	TRBJ1-4	TRBV6-5	CASSYYRGNEKLFF
-	TRBJ1-1	TRBV4-1	CASSLTRRVDTEAFF
-	TRBJ2-3	TRBV27	CASSLSSLLDREITDTQYF
few	TRBJ2-7	TRBV10-3	CAISRGVGEQYF
-	TRBJ2-1	TRBV7-9	CASSSSRDRQFF
-	TRBJ2-5	TRBV11-1	CASSALGGAETQYF
once	TRBJ2-7	TRBV18	CASSPELAGVYEQYF
-	TRBJ1-1	TRBV29-1	CSVETGRGTEAFF
-	TRBJ2-3	TRBV5-1	CASSLVFRVDTQYF
few	TRBJ1-5	TRBV4-1	CASSQEVGRDNQPQHF
-	TRBJ2-7	TRBV7-9	CASSQVSGSTYEQYF
-	TRBJ2-5	TRBV7-8	CASSFSGGALQETQYF
-	TRBJ2-7	TRBV5-6	CASSWTSGGYPYEQYF
-	TRBJ2-3	TRBV2	CASSEARQYF
-	TRBJ1-6	TRBV5-6	CASSLVQQSNSPLHF
-	TRBJ2-1	TRBV27	CASSYVKGIPIEQFF
few	TRBJ1-2	TRBV4-3	CASSQTDRGTGGYTF
-	TRBJ2-1	TRBV9	CASSISPNNEQFF
-	TRBJ1-1	TRBV4-1	CASSQKGLNTEAFF
-	TRBJ2-7	TRBV7-6	CASSLRGDREQYF
-	TRBJ1-2	TRBV2	CASGGQGALF
-	TRBJ2-1	TRBV25-1	CASSESGRALNEQFF
-	TRBJ1-2	TRBV5-1	CASSLPGTFDGYTF
once	TRBJ1-1	TRBV6-1	CASNDRRNTEAFF
-	TRBJ2-6	TRBV7-9	CASAPPLAGIGVGANVLTF
-	TRBJ1-6	TRBV4-1	CASSQDGFSSVGNSPLHF
-	TRBJ2-1	TRBV5-1	CASSVGYSYNEQFF
few	TRBJ1-5	TRBV27	CASSFRGDQPQHF
-	TRBJ2-2	TRBV5-1	CASSTQRQGGYGELFF
-	TRBJ1-2	TRBV29-1	CSVEDVRSDGYTF
-	TRBJ2-7	TRBV2	CASGNSGTGAHEQYF
-	TRBJ2-3	TRBV12-5	CASGLVGTGEDTQYF
-	TRBJ1-5	TRBV15	CATSRVAGQAFNQPQHF
-	TRBJ2-2	TRBV2	CAMMKTGHGELFF
-	TRBJ2-7	TRBV5-1	CASALRTGGYEQYF
-	TRBJ1-1	TRBV28	CASSLQQTEAFF